Shown below are 8 T cell receptor beta chains from a single sample sequenced in a study of tumor-infiltrating lymphocytes in primary liver carcinoma listed by TCRdb under 2017. Without any cell sorting, total RNA and DNA were extracted together from roughly 20-30 mg of bulk tissue using the AllPrep DNA/RNA mini kit. The instrument given in TCRdb is Illumina HiSeq 2500. TCRbeta-specific cDNA was reverse-transcribed from roughly 500 ng total RNA using a constant-region primer and ProtoScript II reverse transcriptase. Three nested multiplex PCR rounds, following a slightly modified ARM-PCR procedure, were used to build the TCRbeta libraries. The first two PCR rounds used multiplex TRBV1-TRBV30 forward primers with a Cbeta reverse primer, each for approximately 9 cycles. TCRdb trimmed public reads at Q25 via fastp, called clones via MiXCR and kept in-frame beta chains. Under each unique CDR3 protein, matching rows form one entry showing the most common genes and DNA. Present in this sample are 55,000 to 65,000 distinct CDR3 sequences, 71% of which were seen just once. Around 50% of the sample belongs to the ten largest clones.

The specimen sequenced was liver tumor tissue from sampling region 2. The label giving this sample's cell subset or site can be read as: tumor region T2, inferior pole. Receptors originate from a man aged 35-49 years with primary liver carcinoma and hepatitis B virus infection.

This chain links TRBV5-4 with TRBJ2-5; TRBD1 agrees at 7 bases. This CDR3 spans 13 amino acids. Germline V gene sequence: CDR1 SGHNT, CDR2 YYREEE (reference sequence). The V and J ends lost 2 bases and 9 bases, in that order; junction bases with no gene match: 7. The CDR3 nucleotides are TGTGCCAGCAGCTTAACAGGGGTGGAGGCCCAGTACTTC. Protein sequence: CASSLTGVEAQYF. The full variable domain, with the rest looked up from reference TRBV5-4 and TRBJ2-5, is ETGVTQSPTHLIKTRGQQVTLRCSSQSGHNTVSWYQQALGQGPQFIFQYYREEENGRGNFPPRFSGLQFPNYSSELNVNALELDDSALYLCASSLTGVEAQYFGPGTRLLVL.

Remarks on this clonotype: One junction end disagrees with the germline gene, perhaps due to a read error. The J gene is TRBJ2-7, the V gene TRBV6-2 or TRBV6-3; 9 positions agree with TRBD1. This CDR3 spans 14 amino acids. Germline CDR1 reads MNHEY; CDR2 reads SVGEGT. In DNA form, the CDR3 reads TGTACCAGCAGCCTCCGGGACAGGGCCCACGAGCATTACTTC. It yields the protein CTSSLRDRAHEHYF.

With respect to this clonotype: A junction end diverges from the germline sequence, so it may reflect a read error. The chain recombines TRBV5-4 with TRBJ2-5; D unclear. Germline V lookup: CDR1 SGHNT, CDR2 YYREEE (reference sequence). There are 14 residues in the CDR3. CDR3 sequence: CASSQHGPEETQYF. CDR3 DNA sequence: TGTGCGAGCAGCCAACATGGGCCGGAAGAGACCCAGTACTTC.

This clonotype was counted a single time. The CDR3, as DNA: TGTGCCAGCAGCTTACTAGCGAGGGGTTCAGATACGCAGTATTTT. It yields the protein CASSLLARGSDTQYF. The V and J genes are TRBV11-1 and TRBJ2-3, with a weak D call TRBD2 (6 bases). The CDR3 totals 15 residues. Trimming cost V 2 bases and J 4 bases, with 13 bases left between them. The germline V gene has CDR1 SGHAT and CDR2 FQDESV (reference sequence).

In the case of this clonotype: A much larger clone differs from this one at a single base, so this may be a read error. The chain employs TRBV28 and TRBJ1-5; 10 bases agree with TRBD1. Germline V gives CDR1 MDHEN, CDR2 SYDVKM. This CDR3 has 15 residues. This CDR3 is CASSLWTGGNQSQHF. DNA of the CDR3: TGTGCCAGCAGCCTCTGGACAGGGGGGAATCAGTCCCAGCATTTT.

As to this clonotype: The conserved final phenylalanine or tryptophan is absent from the CDR3, which likely points to a read error. The V and J genes are TRBV11-2 and TRBJ1-1, with 7 bases lining up with TRBD1. The CDR3 totals 16 residues. Germline CDR1 reads SGHAT; CDR2 reads FQNNGV. The CDR3 sequence: CASSPCRGLVNTEAFS. The CDR3 DNA reads as TGTGCCAGCAGCCCATGCAGGGGGTTGGTGAATACTGAAGCTTTCTCT.

This clonotype was observed a few times. With a much larger clone just one base away, this may be a read error. The chain has TRBV5-4 and TRBJ2-5; D gene uncertain. The CDR3 has 12 amino acids. CDR1 SGHNT and CDR2 YYREEE come from the germline V gene (reference sequence). CDR3 bases: TGTGCCAACAGCTCCGCTATGGAGACCCAGTACTTC. It is translated as CANSSAMETQYF.

To note about this clonotype: A single base separates this from a much larger clone, so it may be a read error. The chain uses TRBV5-1 and TRBJ1-4, with TRBD1 identical over 7 bases. The CDR3 contains 14 residues. Germline loops: CDR1 SGHRS, CDR2 YFSETQ. The junction had 5 bases not matched to a gene; V was cut back by 4 bases and J by 5 bases. CDR3 nucleotides: TGCGCCAGCAGCATCCGACAGGGAAATGAAAAACTGTTTTTT. This codes for CASSIRQGNEKLFF.